The rows below give T cell receptor beta chains drawn from one sample of a study of T cell changes during pregnancy in multiple sclerosis. Clones were read by immunoSEQ multiplex PCR, and TCRdb kept only the in-frame ones, dropping some. The table lists almost 50,000 clones, about 92% of them singletons, with about 0.99% in the top ten. The sample was peripheral blood, taken after pregnancy. The receptors come from a female donor with multiple sclerosis, enrolled in a pregnancy study. CDR3s include the opening cysteine and the closing phenylalanine or tryptophan. Fields, in order: CDR3 DNA, CDR3 protein, D gene, J gene, V gene, clone size. A D gene is named only where the DNA matches it firmly. Clone size is not always given. Where it is, it says once, few, many or a class for expanded clones.

cdr3_nt: TGTGCCATCACTTCGGGACAGGGAGGCTACACCTTC
cdr3_aa: CAITSGQGGYTF
d_call: TRBD1
j_call: TRBJ1-2
v_call: TRBV10-3
clone_size: .

cdr3_nt: TGTGCCAGTAGTATCCCCGCGCTGAGAACTGGGAGTTACGCTGAAGCTTTCTTT
cdr3_aa: CASSIPALRTGSYAEAFF
d_call: .
j_call: TRBJ1-1
v_call: TRBV19
clone_size: .

cdr3_nt: TGTGCCAGCACGCTCGACGGGGGGGTCTACGAGCAGTACTTC
cdr3_aa: CASTLDGGVYEQYF
d_call: TRBD2
j_call: TRBJ2-7
v_call: TRBV5-4
clone_size: .

cdr3_nt: TGTGCCAGCAGCCCGGGGGGTTCACCCCTCCACTTT
cdr3_aa: CASSPGGSPLHF
d_call: .
j_call: TRBJ1-6
v_call: TRBV7-2
clone_size: .

cdr3_nt: TGTGCCAGCAGTGAGCAGGGGAACACTGAAGCTTTCTTT
cdr3_aa: CASSEQGNTEAFF
d_call: .
j_call: TRBJ1-1
v_call: TRBV6-4
clone_size: .

cdr3_nt: TGTGCCAGCAGCTTATCGTCAGGACTAGCCAAAAACATTCAGTACTTC
cdr3_aa: CASSLSSGLAKNIQYF
d_call: .
j_call: TRBJ2-4
v_call: TRBV7-2
clone_size: .

cdr3_nt: TGTGCCAGCAGCTTTAACAGGGGGGATTCACCCCTCCACTTT
cdr3_aa: CASSFNRGDSPLHF
d_call: TRBD1
j_call: TRBJ1-6
v_call: TRBV6-5
clone_size: .

cdr3_nt: TGTGCCAGCACCCGGGAAGGGAATTCACCCCTCCACTTT
cdr3_aa: CASTREGNSPLHF
d_call: .
j_call: TRBJ1-6
v_call: TRBV5-6
clone_size: .

cdr3_nt: TGCGCCAGCAGCCAACAAGATAGCGGGGGGGCAGCGGAGACCCAGTACTTC
cdr3_aa: CASSQQDSGGAAETQYF
d_call: TRBD2
j_call: TRBJ2-5
v_call: TRBV4-3
clone_size: .

cdr3_nt: TGTGCCAGCAGCTCCGGACAGGGGGCGACCGAGCAGTACTTC
cdr3_aa: CASSSGQGATEQYF
d_call: TRBD1
j_call: TRBJ2-7
v_call: TRBV7-6
clone_size: .

cdr3_nt: TGTGCCAGCTCACCCCGGGACAGGGTGACCGGGGAGCTGTTTTTT
cdr3_aa: CASSPRDRVTGELFF
d_call: TRBD1
j_call: TRBJ2-2
v_call: TRBV18
clone_size: .

cdr3_nt: TGTGCCTGGAGCCGGGACAGGGACTACGAGCAGTACTTC
cdr3_aa: CAWSRDRDYEQYF
d_call: TRBD1
j_call: TRBJ2-7
v_call: TRBV30
clone_size: .

cdr3_nt: TGTGCCAGCAGCCTCCCCCTTCAGCCCCAGCATTTT
cdr3_aa: CASSLPLQPQHF
d_call: .
j_call: TRBJ1-5
v_call: TRBV7-2
clone_size: .

cdr3_nt: TGTGCCAGCAGTTCCCTGTACGAGCAGTACTTC
cdr3_aa: CASSSLYEQYF
d_call: .
j_call: TRBJ2-7
v_call: TRBV27
clone_size: .

cdr3_nt: TGTGCCAGCAGCCAGCCGGGACAGGGCTATGGCTACACCTTC
cdr3_aa: CASSQPGQGYGYTF
d_call: TRBD1
j_call: TRBJ1-2
v_call: TRBV4-2
clone_size: .

cdr3_nt: TGCGCCAGCGGGGAGAGACAGGGGAATTCACCCCTCCACTTT
cdr3_aa: CASGERQGNSPLHF
d_call: TRBD1
j_call: TRBJ1-6
v_call: TRBV10-2
clone_size: .

cdr3_nt: TGTGCCATCAGTGACGGCATGGGGACTAGCGGGGCCCAAGAGACCCAGTACTTC
cdr3_aa: CAISDGMGTSGAQETQYF
d_call: TRBD2
j_call: TRBJ2-5
v_call: TRBV10-3
clone_size: .

cdr3_nt: TGTGCCAGCAGCGAGGTAGCCTCAGATACGCAGTATTTT
cdr3_aa: CASSEVASDTQYF
d_call: .
j_call: TRBJ2-3
v_call: TRBV9
clone_size: .

cdr3_nt: TGTGCCTGGAGCCCCACGGGACACCTAGAAGCTTTCTTT
cdr3_aa: CAWSPTGHLEAFF
d_call: .
j_call: TRBJ1-1
v_call: TRBV30
clone_size: .

cdr3_nt: TGTGCCAGCAGCCAGTCGTCGGACGGAGGGAACACTGAAGCTTTCTTT
cdr3_aa: CASSQSSDGGNTEAFF
d_call: .
j_call: TRBJ1-1
v_call: TRBV4-2
clone_size: .

cdr3_nt: TGCGCCAGCAGCCAAGATACATGGAACACTGAAGCTTTCTTT
cdr3_aa: CASSQDTWNTEAFF
d_call: .
j_call: TRBJ1-1
v_call: TRBV4-3
clone_size: .

cdr3_nt: TGCAGTGCTACTGACAGCTATGGCTACACCTTC
cdr3_aa: CSATDSYGYTF
d_call: .
j_call: TRBJ1-2
v_call: TRBV20-1
clone_size: .

cdr3_nt: TGTGCCAGCAGCCACCCTCTAGCGGGGGCCGTGGGGGCAGATACGCAGTATTTT
cdr3_aa: CASSHPLAGAVGADTQYF
d_call: TRBD2
j_call: TRBJ2-3
v_call: TRBV4-2
clone_size: .

cdr3_nt: TGCGCCAGCAGCTTGGCCCTCCCCGGGACAGTTGGAAACACCATATATTTT
cdr3_aa: CASSLALPGTVGNTIYF
d_call: TRBD1
j_call: TRBJ1-3
v_call: TRBV5-1
clone_size: .

cdr3_nt: TGTGCCAGCTCACCCTTGGCAGGGGACGCTGAAGCTTTCTTT
cdr3_aa: CASSPLAGDAEAFF
d_call: .
j_call: TRBJ1-1
v_call: TRBV18
clone_size: .

cdr3_nt: TGTGCCAGCGGCCAGGACAGGGCAGGCACCGGGGAGCTGTTTTTT
cdr3_aa: CASGQDRAGTGELFF
d_call: TRBD1
j_call: TRBJ2-2
v_call: TRBV6-1
clone_size: .

cdr3_nt: TGTGCCAGCTCACTTACAGGGTCAAGAGGCACAGATACGCAGTATTTT
cdr3_aa: CASSLTGSRGTDTQYF
d_call: .
j_call: TRBJ2-3
v_call: TRBV18
clone_size: .

cdr3_nt: TGTGCCAGCTCACCATTAATAGGGACTACAGATACGCAGTATTTT
cdr3_aa: CASSPLIGTTDTQYF
d_call: .
j_call: TRBJ2-3
v_call: TRBV18
clone_size: .

cdr3_nt: TGTGCCAGCAGCCAAGGGAGGGACAGAGCCGAGCAGTACTTC
cdr3_aa: CASSQGRDRAEQYF
d_call: .
j_call: TRBJ2-7
v_call: TRBV4-2
clone_size: .

cdr3_nt: TGTGCCAGCAGTTTATCGGGACAGGGTCGAAGCCAGCCCCAGCATTTT
cdr3_aa: CASSLSGQGRSQPQHF
d_call: TRBD1
j_call: TRBJ1-5
v_call: TRBV27
clone_size: .

cdr3_nt: TGTGCCATCTTACGGGACAGCCTAGCTAACTATGGCTACACCTTC
cdr3_aa: CAILRDSLANYGYTF
d_call: TRBD1
j_call: TRBJ1-2
v_call: TRBV10-3
clone_size: .

cdr3_nt: TGTGCCAGCAGCTTACCCGGAGCCTACGAGCAGTACTTC
cdr3_aa: CASSLPGAYEQYF
d_call: .
j_call: TRBJ2-7
v_call: TRBV7-6
clone_size: .

cdr3_nt: TGTGCCAGCAGTTTAGGACAGGGGGTTGGGGAGACCCAGTACTTC
cdr3_aa: CASSLGQGVGETQYF
d_call: TRBD1
j_call: TRBJ2-5
v_call: TRBV27
clone_size: .

cdr3_nt: TGTGCCAGCAGCTTAGATGACAGGGACTATGGCTACACCTTC
cdr3_aa: CASSLDDRDYGYTF
d_call: TRBD1
j_call: TRBJ1-2
v_call: TRBV5-5
clone_size: once

cdr3_nt: TGTGCCAGCAGCGACAGACAGGTGGGGTTCTCTGGAAACACCATATATTTT
cdr3_aa: CASSDRQVGFSGNTIYF
d_call: .
j_call: TRBJ1-3
v_call: TRBV9
clone_size: .

cdr3_nt: TGTGCCAGCAGCCTAGAACACGACAGCCTCTATGGCTACACCTTC
cdr3_aa: CASSLEHDSLYGYTF
d_call: .
j_call: TRBJ1-2
v_call: TRBV14
clone_size: .

cdr3_nt: TGTGCCAGCAGCTTGGAGGCTAGCGGGTATGAGCAGTTCTTC
cdr3_aa: CASSLEASGYEQFF
d_call: TRBD2
j_call: TRBJ2-1
v_call: TRBV5-4
clone_size: .

cdr3_nt: TGCGCCAGCAGCCAAGCGTGGGGGGGCCGGTTGTCCAATGAGCAGTTCTTC
cdr3_aa: CASSQAWGGRLSNEQFF
d_call: .
j_call: TRBJ2-1
v_call: TRBV4-1
clone_size: .

cdr3_nt: TGTGCCAGCAGCTCCCAGGGGGCCGGGGAGCTGTTTTTT
cdr3_aa: CASSSQGAGELFF
d_call: TRBD1
j_call: TRBJ2-2
v_call: TRBV7-3
clone_size: .

cdr3_nt: TGCGCCAGCAGCTTACAGGGTTGGGATGAAAAACTGTTTTTT
cdr3_aa: CASSLQGWDEKLFF
d_call: .
j_call: TRBJ1-4
v_call: TRBV5-1
clone_size: .

cdr3_nt: TGCGCCAGCAGCCAAGATGTCACTAGCGGGGGGCCCTTCTACGAGCAGTACTTC
cdr3_aa: CASSQDVTSGGPFYEQYF
d_call: TRBD2
j_call: TRBJ2-7
v_call: TRBV4-3
clone_size: .

cdr3_nt: TGTGCCAGCAGCCCCACAGGGGGTCAGGCCGGGGAGCTGTTTTTT
cdr3_aa: CASSPTGGQAGELFF
d_call: TRBD1
j_call: TRBJ2-2
v_call: TRBV7-3
clone_size: .

cdr3_nt: TGTGCCAGCAGCTTATTGGGGGCCCAATCACCCCTCCACTTT
cdr3_aa: CASSLLGAQSPLHF
d_call: .
j_call: TRBJ1-6
v_call: TRBV7-3
clone_size: .

cdr3_nt: TGTGCCAGCAGCTTAGATGGGCAGACCAACACTGAAGCTTTCTTT
cdr3_aa: CASSLDGQTNTEAFF
d_call: .
j_call: TRBJ1-1
v_call: TRBV11-3
clone_size: .

cdr3_nt: TGCGCCAGCAGTCCACGACAGGGGGCGTTACATCGTTACTATACGAACACCGGGGAGCTGTTTTTT
cdr3_aa: CASSPRQGALHRYYTNTGELFF
d_call: TRBD1
j_call: TRBJ2-2
v_call: TRBV23-1
clone_size: .

cdr3_nt: TGTGCCAGCAGCCCGGCCGGGACAACTGACTACGAGCAGTACTTC
cdr3_aa: CASSPAGTTDYEQYF
d_call: .
j_call: TRBJ2-7
v_call: TRBV5-4
clone_size: .

cdr3_nt: TGTGCCAGCAGCTCCGACTGGAATCAGCCCCAGCATTTT
cdr3_aa: CASSSDWNQPQHF
d_call: .
j_call: TRBJ1-5
v_call: TRBV5-5
clone_size: .

cdr3_nt: TGTGCCAGCAGCAAAGTCCCGGAGGGGTATCCCTACGAGCAGTACTTC
cdr3_aa: CASSKVPEGYPYEQYF
d_call: .
j_call: TRBJ2-7
v_call: TRBV21-1
clone_size: .

cdr3_nt: TGTGCCAGCAGTGTTTGGGACAGGGCGGACACTGAAGCTTTCTTT
cdr3_aa: CASSVWDRADTEAFF
d_call: TRBD1
j_call: TRBJ1-1
v_call: TRBV6-1
clone_size: .

cdr3_nt: TGTGCCAGTAGCACAGAGCACCATGAAAAACTGTTTTTT
cdr3_aa: CASSTEHHEKLFF
d_call: .
j_call: TRBJ1-4
v_call: TRBV19
clone_size: .

cdr3_nt: TGTGCCAGCAGCTTAGGAGGTAGTGCCTACGAGCAGTACTTC
cdr3_aa: CASSLGGSAYEQYF
d_call: .
j_call: TRBJ2-7
v_call: TRBV7-2
clone_size: .

cdr3_nt: TGTGCCAGCAGCTTGGCGGCGGGGGAGCCCTTAGCCAAAAACATTCAGTACTTC
cdr3_aa: CASSLAAGEPLAKNIQYF
d_call: TRBD2
j_call: TRBJ2-4
v_call: TRBV13
clone_size: .

cdr3_nt: TGTGCCAGCAGCTCGACAGGGGGCCCCAATCAGCCCCAGCATTTT
cdr3_aa: CASSSTGGPNQPQHF
d_call: TRBD1
j_call: TRBJ1-5
v_call: TRBV5-4
clone_size: .

cdr3_nt: TGTGCCAGCAGCCTGGAGCGGGGGGGCACCGGGGAGCTGTTTTTT
cdr3_aa: CASSLERGGTGELFF
d_call: TRBD2
j_call: TRBJ2-2
v_call: TRBV7-3
clone_size: once

cdr3_nt: TGCAGCGTTCTAGACGAAAAACTGTTTTTT
cdr3_aa: CSVLDEKLFF
d_call: .
j_call: TRBJ1-4
v_call: TRBV29-1
clone_size: once

cdr3_nt: TGTGCCAGCAATACAGGGGGGCAAGTAGATGAAAAACTGTTTTTT
cdr3_aa: CASNTGGQVDEKLFF
d_call: TRBD1
j_call: TRBJ1-4
v_call: TRBV2
clone_size: .

cdr3_nt: TGTGCCATCAGTGACCCGGGACAGATATCCTACGAGCAGTACTTC
cdr3_aa: CAISDPGQISYEQYF
d_call: TRBD1
j_call: TRBJ2-7
v_call: TRBV10-3
clone_size: .

cdr3_nt: TGTGCCAGCAGCGCGCCCGGGACTAGCGGGGGGGCCGAGCAGTACTTC
cdr3_aa: CASSAPGTSGGAEQYF
d_call: TRBD2
j_call: TRBJ2-7
v_call: TRBV9
clone_size: .

cdr3_nt: TGTGCCAGCAGTACGGGACAGGTTCCCACCGGGGAGCTGTTTTTT
cdr3_aa: CASSTGQVPTGELFF
d_call: TRBD1
j_call: TRBJ2-2
v_call: TRBV6-5
clone_size: .

cdr3_nt: TGTGCCAGCTCACCGAGGGGGATCTACGAGCAGTACTTC
cdr3_aa: CASSPRGIYEQYF
d_call: .
j_call: TRBJ2-7
v_call: TRBV18
clone_size: .